The present T cell receptor beta chain was sequenced within a study of beta chain features in type 1 diabetes. As for this clone: Its specificity is not known.

Expressed TCRB transcripts were sequenced, since all the RNA that had been isolated was reverse transcribed. Roughly 3.6 million reads on average were seen across naive, central memory and regulatory T cell samples. Method: immunoSEQ multiplex PCR; TCRdb's copy keeps in-frame clones and lacks some. Altogether approximately 730,000 clones are present, roughly 13% being singletons, with the ten largest covering about 0.02%. Study-level results: VDJ junctions from patients with type 1 diabetes contained fewer insertions and more deletions. Compared with healthy donors, patients appeared to share more similar naive, central memory and regulatory TCRB repertoires. TCRB CDR3s from Type 1 diabetes patients were moderately but significantly shorter in all four CD4+ subsets.

CD4+ naive, central memory, regulatory and stem cell-like memory subsets were isolated by sorting on CD45RO/CCR7/CD25/CD127/CD95/CD27. The receptor comes from a man aged 18 to 30 with type 1 diabetes. The sequencing sample was made of naive CD4+ T cells from blood.

The CDR3 is CASSFPSDRAKEQYF. The CDR3 DNA is TGTGCCAGCAGCTTTCCCAGTGATAGGGCTAAGGAGCAGTACTTC. The gene calls are TRBV7-8 and TRBJ2-7; no clear D gene. V was shortened by 3 bases and J by 7 bases, with 19 bases between the two germline ends. CDR3 length: 15 amino acids. The germline V gene has CDR1 SGHVS and CDR2 FQNEAQ.